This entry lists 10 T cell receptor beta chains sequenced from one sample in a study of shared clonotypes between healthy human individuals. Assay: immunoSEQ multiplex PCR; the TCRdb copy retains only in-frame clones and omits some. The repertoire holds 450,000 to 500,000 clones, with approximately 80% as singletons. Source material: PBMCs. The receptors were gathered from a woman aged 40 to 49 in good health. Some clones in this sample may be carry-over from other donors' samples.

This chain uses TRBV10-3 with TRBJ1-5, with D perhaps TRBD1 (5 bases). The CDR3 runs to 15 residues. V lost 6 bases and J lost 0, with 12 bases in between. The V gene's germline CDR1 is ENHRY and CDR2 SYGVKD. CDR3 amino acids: CAIRAATDSNQPQHF. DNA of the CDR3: TGTGCCATCAGGGCCGCGACAGATAGCAATCAGCCCCAGCATTTT.

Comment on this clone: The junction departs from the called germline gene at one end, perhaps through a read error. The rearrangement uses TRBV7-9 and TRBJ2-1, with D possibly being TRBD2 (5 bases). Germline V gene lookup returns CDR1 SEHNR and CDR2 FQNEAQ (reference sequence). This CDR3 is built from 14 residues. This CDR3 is CASTLNGVYSEQFF. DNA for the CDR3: TGTGCCAGCACCCTTAACGGGGTTTACAGTGAGCAGTTCTTC.

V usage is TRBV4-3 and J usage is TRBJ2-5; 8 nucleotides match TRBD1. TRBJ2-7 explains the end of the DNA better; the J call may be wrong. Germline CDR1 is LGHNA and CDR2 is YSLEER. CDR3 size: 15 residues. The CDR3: CASSQKQGVLYEQYF. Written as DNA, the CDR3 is TGCGCCAGCAGCCAAAAACAGGGGGTGCTCTACGAGCAGTACTTC.

Written as DNA, the CDR3 is TGTGCCAGCAGTGAAGAGTGGACAGGACCCGAGCAGTACTTC. It codes for CASSEEWTGPEQYF. The chain combines TRBV2 with TRBJ2-7; 7 bases align to TRBD1. V shed 1 base and J 6 bases; nucleotides not matched to a gene: 6. The CDR3 sequence is 14 residues long. Germline-derived CDR1 and CDR2 are SNHLY and FYNNEI.

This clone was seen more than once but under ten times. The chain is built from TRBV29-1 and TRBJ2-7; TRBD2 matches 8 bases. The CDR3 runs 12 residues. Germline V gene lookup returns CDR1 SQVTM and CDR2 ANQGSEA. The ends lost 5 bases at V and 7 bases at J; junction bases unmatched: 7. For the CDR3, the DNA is TGCAGCGTTCAGCGGGAGAGTAGGGAGCAGTACTTC. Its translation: CSVQRESREQYF.

The CDR3 coding sequence is TGTGCCAGCAGCGCAGCCTATATCGAAAAACTGTTTTTT. It translates to CASSAAYIEKLFF. The rearrangement uses TRBV7-9 and TRBJ1-4; D is unresolved. The CDR3 is 13 amino acids. Trimming cost V 5 bases and J 8 bases, with 12 bases left between them. The germline V gene encodes CDR1 SEHNR and CDR2 FQNEAQ (reference sequence).

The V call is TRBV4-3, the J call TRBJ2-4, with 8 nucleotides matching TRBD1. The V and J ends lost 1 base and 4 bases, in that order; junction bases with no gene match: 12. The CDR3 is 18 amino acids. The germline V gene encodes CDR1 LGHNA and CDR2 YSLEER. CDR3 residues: CASSQGLGQALIKNIQYF. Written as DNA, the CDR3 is TGCGCCAGCAGCCAAGGTTTGGGACAGGCATTAATAAAAAACATTCAGTACTTC.

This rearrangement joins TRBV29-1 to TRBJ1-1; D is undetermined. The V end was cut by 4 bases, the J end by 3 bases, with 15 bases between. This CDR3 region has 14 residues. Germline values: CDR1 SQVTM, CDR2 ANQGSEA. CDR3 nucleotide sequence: TGCAGCGTTGCGATTGGGAACAGAGACACTGAAGCTTTCTTT. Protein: CSVAIGNRDTEAFF.

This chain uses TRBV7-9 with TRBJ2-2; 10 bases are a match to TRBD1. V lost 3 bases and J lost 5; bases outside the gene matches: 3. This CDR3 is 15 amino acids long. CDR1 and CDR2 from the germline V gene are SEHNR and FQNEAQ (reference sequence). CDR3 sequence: CASSLRTGGTGELFF. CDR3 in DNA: TGTGCCAGCAGCTTGAGGACAGGGGGAACCGGGGAGCTGTTTTTT. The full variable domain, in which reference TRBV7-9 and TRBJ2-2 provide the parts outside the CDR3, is DTGVSQNPRHKITKRGQNVTFRCDPISEHNRLYWYRQTLGQGPEFLTYFQNEAQLEKSRLLSDRFSAERPKGSFSTLEIQRTEQGDSAMYLCASSLRTGGTGELFFGEGSRLTVL.

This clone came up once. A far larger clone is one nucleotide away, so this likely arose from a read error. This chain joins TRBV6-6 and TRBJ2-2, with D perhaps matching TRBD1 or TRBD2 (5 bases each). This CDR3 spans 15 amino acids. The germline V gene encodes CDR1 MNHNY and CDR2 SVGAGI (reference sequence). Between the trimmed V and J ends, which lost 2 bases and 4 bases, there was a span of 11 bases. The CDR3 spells CASSYGDGPTGELFF. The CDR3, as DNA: TGTGCCAGCAGTTACGGGGACGGCCCCACCGGGGAGCTGTTTTTT.